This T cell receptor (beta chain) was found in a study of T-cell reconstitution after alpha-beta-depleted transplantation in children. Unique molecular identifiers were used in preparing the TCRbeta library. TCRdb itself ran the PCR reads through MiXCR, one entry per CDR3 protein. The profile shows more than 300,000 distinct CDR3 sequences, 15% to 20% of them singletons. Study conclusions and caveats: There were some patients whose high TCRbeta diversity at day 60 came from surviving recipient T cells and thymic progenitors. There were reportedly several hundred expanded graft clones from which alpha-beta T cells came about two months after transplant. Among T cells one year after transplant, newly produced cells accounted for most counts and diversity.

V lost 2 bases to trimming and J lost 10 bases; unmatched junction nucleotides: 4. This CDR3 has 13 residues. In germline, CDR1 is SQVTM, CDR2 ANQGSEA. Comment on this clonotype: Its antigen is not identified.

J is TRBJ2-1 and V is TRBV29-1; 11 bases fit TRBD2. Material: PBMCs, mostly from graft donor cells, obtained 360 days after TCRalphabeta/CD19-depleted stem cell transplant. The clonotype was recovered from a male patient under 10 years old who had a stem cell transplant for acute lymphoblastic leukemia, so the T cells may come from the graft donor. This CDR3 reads CSVELAGGGEQFF. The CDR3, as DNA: TGCAGCGTTGAACTAGCGGGAGGTGGGGAGCAGTTCTTC.